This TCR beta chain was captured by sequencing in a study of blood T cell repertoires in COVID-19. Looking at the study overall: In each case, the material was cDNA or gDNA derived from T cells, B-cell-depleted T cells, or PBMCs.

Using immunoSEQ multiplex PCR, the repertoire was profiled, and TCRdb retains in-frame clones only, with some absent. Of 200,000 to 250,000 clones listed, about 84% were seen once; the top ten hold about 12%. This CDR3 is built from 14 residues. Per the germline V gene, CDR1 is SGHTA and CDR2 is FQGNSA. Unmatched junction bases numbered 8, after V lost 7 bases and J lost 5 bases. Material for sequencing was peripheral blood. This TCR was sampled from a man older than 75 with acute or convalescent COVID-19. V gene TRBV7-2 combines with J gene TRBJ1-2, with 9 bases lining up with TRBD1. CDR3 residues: CASTGTGTEYGYTF. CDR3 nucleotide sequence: TGTGCCAGCACCGGGACAGGGACGGAGTATGGCTACACCTTC.